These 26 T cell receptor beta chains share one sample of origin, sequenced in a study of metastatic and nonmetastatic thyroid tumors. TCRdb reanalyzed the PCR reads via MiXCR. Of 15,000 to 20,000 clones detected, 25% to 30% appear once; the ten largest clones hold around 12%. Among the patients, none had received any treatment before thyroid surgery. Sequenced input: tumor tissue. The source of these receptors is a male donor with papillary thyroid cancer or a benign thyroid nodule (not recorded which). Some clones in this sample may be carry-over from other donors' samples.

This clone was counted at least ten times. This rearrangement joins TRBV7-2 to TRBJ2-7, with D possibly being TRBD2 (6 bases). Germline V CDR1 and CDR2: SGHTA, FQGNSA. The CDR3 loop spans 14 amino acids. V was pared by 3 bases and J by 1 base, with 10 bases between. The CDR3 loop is CASSLGGTSYEQYF. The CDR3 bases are TGTGCCAGCAGCTTGGGAGGTACTTCCTACGAGCAGTACTTC.

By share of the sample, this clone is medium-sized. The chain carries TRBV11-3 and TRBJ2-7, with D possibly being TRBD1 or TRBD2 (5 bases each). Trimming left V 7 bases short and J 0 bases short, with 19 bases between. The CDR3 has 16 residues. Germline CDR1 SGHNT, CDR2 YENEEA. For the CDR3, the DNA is TGTGCCAGCACCCCCCACGGGCAGGGACCCTCCTACGAGCAGTACTTC. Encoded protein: CASTPHGQGPSYEQYF.

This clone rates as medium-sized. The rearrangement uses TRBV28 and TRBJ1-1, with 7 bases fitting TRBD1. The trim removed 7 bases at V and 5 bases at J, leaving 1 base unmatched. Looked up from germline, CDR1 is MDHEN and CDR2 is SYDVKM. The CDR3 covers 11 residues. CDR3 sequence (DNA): TGTGCCAGCATGGGACAGACTGAAGCTTTCTTT. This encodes CASMGQTEAFF.

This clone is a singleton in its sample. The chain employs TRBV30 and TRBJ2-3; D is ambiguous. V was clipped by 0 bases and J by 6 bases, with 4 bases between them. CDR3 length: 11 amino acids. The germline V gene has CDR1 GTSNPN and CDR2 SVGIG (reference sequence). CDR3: CAWSVLDTQYF. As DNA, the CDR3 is TGTGCCTGGAGTGTACTGGATACGCAGTATTTT.

The CDR3 nucleotides are TGTGCCAGCAGCTCCGACAGGGTACAGCCCCAGCATTTT. It specifies CASSSDRVQPQHF. J is TRBJ1-5 and V is TRBV6-2 or TRBV6-3, with 7 bases that match TRBD1. V lost 6 bases and J lost 7; bases outside the gene matches: 6. The CDR3 length is 13 residues. CDR1 and CDR2 (germline): MNHEY, SVGEGT.

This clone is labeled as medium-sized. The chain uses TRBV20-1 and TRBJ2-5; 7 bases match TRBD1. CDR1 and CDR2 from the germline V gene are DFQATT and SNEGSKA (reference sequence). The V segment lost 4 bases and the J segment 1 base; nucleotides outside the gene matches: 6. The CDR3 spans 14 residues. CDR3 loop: CSATLDRTQETQYF. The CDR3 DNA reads TGCAGTGCTACTCTGGACAGGACCCAAGAGACCCAGTACTTC.

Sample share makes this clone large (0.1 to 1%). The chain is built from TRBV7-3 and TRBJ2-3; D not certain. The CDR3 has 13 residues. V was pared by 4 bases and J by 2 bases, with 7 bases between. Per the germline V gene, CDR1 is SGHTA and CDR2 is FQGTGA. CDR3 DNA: TGTGCCAGCAGCTATCTCTACACAGATACGCAGTATTTT. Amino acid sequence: CASSYLYTDTQYF.

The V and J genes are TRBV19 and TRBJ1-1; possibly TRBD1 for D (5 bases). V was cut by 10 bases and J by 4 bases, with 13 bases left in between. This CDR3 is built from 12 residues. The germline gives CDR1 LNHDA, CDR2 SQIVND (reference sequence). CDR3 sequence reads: CATALGGTEAFF. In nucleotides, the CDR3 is TGTGCCACCGCCCTGGGGGGCACTGAAGCTTTCTTT.

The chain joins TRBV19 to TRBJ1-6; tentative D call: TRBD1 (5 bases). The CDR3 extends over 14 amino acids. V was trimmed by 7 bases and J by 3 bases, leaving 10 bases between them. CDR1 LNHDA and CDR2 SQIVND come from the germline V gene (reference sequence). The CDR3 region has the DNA TGTGCCAGTAAGGCTACAGGCTATAATTCACCCCTCCACTTT. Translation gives CASKATGYNSPLHF.

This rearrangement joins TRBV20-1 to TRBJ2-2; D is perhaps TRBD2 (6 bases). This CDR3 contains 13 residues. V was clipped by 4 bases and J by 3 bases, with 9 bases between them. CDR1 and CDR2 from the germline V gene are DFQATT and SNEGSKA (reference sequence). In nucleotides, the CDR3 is TGCAGTGCTAAGGGCGGGGACACCGGGGAGCTGTTTTTT. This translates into CSAKGGDTGELFF.

This chain's CDR3 is CASSLAETSGRLDEQFF. DNA for the CDR3: TGTGCCAGCAGCTTAGCAGAGACTAGCGGGAGATTAGATGAGCAGTTCTTC. J is TRBJ2-1 and V is TRBV11-1; 12 positions agree with TRBD2. The CDR3 consists of 17 residues. V trimming: 0 bases; J trimming: 8 bases; junction bases outside the gene matches: 8. Germline V gene sequence: CDR1 SGHAT, CDR2 FQDESV (reference sequence).

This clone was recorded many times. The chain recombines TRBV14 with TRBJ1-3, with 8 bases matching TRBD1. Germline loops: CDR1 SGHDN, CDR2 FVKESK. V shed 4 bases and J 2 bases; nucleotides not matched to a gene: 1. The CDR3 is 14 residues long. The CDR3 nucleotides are TGTGCCAGCAGCCCACAGGGGGCTGGAAACACCATATATTTT. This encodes CASSPQGAGNTIYF.

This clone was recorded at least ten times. This CDR3 is CASNPPGSRIYEQYF. CDR3 nucleotides: TGTGCCAGCAACCCCCCGGGTTCGCGGATATACGAGCAGTACTTC. The chain joins TRBV28 to TRBJ2-7, with D hard to call. From germline, CDR1 is MDHEN and CDR2 SYDVKM. V was cut by 7 bases and J by 4 bases, with 20 bases left in between. CDR3 length: 15 amino acids. The full variable domain, rest sourced from reference TRBV28 and TRBJ2-7, is DVKVTQSSRYLVKRTGEKVFLECVQDMDHENMFWYRQDPGLGLRLIYFSYDVKMKEKGDIPEGYSVSREKKERFSLILESASTNQTSMYLCASNPPGSRIYEQYFGPGTRLTVT.

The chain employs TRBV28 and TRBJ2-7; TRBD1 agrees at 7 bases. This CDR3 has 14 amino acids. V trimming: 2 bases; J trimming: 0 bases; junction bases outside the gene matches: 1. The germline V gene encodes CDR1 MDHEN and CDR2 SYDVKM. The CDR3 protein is CASSLGDSSYEQYF. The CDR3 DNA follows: TGTGCCAGCAGTTTAGGGGACAGCTCCTACGAGCAGTACTTC.

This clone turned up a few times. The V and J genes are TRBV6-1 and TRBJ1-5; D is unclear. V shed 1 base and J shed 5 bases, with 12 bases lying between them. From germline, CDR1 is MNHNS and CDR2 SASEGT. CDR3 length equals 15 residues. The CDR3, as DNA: TGTGCCAGCAGTGAAGTCTTACAAATGGATCAGCCCCAGCATTTT. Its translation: CASSEVLQMDQPQHF.

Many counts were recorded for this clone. The CDR3 coding sequence is TGTGCCACCCAGGGGGATAGCAATCAGCCCCAGCATTTT. Amino acid sequence: CATQGDSNQPQHF. The chain carries TRBV7-9 and TRBJ1-5, with 7 bases identical to TRBD1. The CDR3 has 13 residues. V lost 10 bases to trimming and J lost 0 bases; unmatched junction nucleotides: 3. The germline CDR1 and CDR2 sequences are SEHNR and FQNEAQ (reference sequence).

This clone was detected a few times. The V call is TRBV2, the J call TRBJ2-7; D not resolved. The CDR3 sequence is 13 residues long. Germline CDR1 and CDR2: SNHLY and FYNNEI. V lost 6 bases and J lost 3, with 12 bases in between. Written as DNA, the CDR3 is TGTGCCAGCAGGAGTGGACCTTACTACGAGCAGTACTTC. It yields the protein CASRSGPYYEQYF.

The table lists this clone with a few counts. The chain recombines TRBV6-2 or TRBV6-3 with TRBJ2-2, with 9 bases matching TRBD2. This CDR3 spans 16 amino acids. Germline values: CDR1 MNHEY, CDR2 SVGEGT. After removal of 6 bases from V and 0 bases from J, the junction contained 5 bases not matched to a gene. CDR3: CASRPGLASNTGELFF. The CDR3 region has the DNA TGTGCCAGCAGACCGGGACTAGCTTCGAACACCGGGGAGCTGTTTTTT.

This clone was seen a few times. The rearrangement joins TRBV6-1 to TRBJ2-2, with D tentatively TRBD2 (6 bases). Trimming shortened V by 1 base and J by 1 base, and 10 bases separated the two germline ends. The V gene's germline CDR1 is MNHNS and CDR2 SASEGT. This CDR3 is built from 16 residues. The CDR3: CASSEVAGMNTGELFF. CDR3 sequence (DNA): TGTGCCAGCAGTGAAGTGGCGGGGATGAACACCGGGGAGCTGTTTTTT.

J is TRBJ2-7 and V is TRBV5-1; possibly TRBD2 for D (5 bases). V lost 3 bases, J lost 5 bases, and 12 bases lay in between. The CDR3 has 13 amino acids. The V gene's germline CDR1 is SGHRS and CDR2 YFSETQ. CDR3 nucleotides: TGCGCCAGCAGCTCCCGGAGGCGCGACGAGCAGTACTTC. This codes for CASSSRRRDEQYF. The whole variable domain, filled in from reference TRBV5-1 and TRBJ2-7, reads KAGVTQTPRYLIKTRGQQVTLSCSPISGHRSVSWYQQTPGQGLQFLFEYFSETQRNKGNFPGRFSGRQFSNSRSEMNVSTLELGDSALYLCASSSRRRDEQYFGPGTRLTVT.

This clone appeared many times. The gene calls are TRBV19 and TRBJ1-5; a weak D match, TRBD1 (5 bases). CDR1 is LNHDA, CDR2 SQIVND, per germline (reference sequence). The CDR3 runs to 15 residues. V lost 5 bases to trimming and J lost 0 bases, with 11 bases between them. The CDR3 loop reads CASSWGLYSNQPQHF. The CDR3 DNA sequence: TGTGCCAGTAGTTGGGGACTGTATAGCAATCAGCCCCAGCATTTT. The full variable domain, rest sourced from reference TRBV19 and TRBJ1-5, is DGGITQSPKYLFRKEGQNVTLSCEQNLNHDAMYWYRQDPGQGLRLIYYSQIVNDFQKGDIAEGYSVSREKKESFPLTVTSAQKNPTAFYLCASSWGLYSNQPQHFGDGTRLSIL.

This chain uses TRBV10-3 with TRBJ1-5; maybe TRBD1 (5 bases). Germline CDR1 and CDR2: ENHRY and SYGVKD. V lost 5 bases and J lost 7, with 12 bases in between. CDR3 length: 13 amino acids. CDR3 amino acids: CAISPDTRQPQHF. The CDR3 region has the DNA TGTGCCATCAGTCCGGACACGCGGCAGCCCCAGCATTTT.

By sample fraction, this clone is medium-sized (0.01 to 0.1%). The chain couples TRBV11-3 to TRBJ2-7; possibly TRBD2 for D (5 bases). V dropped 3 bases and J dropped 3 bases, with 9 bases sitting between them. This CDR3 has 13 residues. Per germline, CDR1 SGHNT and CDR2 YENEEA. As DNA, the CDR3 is TGTGCCAGCAGCTTGGAGGAAAACTACGAGCAGTACTTC. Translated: CASSLEENYEQYF.

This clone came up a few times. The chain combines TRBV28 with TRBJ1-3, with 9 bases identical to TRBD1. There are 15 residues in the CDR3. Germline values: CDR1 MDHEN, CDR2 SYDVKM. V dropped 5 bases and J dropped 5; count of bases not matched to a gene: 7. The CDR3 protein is CASSPGQGLRNTIYF. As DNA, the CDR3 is TGTGCCAGCAGTCCGGGACAGGGACTGAGAAACACCATATATTTT.

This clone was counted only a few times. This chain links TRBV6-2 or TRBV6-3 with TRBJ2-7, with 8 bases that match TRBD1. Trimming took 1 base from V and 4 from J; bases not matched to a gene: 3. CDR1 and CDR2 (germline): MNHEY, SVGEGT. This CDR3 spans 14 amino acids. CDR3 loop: CASSYFTGGYEQYF. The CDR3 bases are TGTGCCAGCAGTTACTTCACAGGGGGTTACGAGCAGTACTTC.

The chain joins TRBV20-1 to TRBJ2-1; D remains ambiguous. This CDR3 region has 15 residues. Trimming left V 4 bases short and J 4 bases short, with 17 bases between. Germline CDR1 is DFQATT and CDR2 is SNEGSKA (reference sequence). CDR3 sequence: CSANPPRGWYNEQFF. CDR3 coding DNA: TGCAGTGCTAACCCGCCCCGAGGTTGGTACAATGAGCAGTTCTTC.